In its sample, the clone carrying this TCR beta chain was seen once. The antigen is unknown. Sequenced by immunoSEQ multiplex PCR; TCRdb stores in-frame clones only, minus some. The sample holds some 130,000 clones, roughly four fifths seen once. The sample originates from a study of cytomegalovirus exposure and HLA in healthy donors. Study-wide results and limits: The listing of 150 to 200 TCR beta chains classed them as cytomegalovirus-associated.

What was sequenced was PBMCs. The TCR comes from a man aged 30 to 39 in good health and CMV-seropositive.

CDR3 DNA sequence: TGTGCCAGCACCAGGACTAGCGGGGGCCCTGGTGAGCAGTTCTTC. It codes for CASTRTSGGPGEQFF. V gene TRBV2 combines with J gene TRBJ2-1; TRBD2 matches 13 bases. This CDR3 is built from 15 residues. CDR1 and CDR2 from the germline V gene are SNHLY and FYNNEI. The junction had 9 bases not matched to a gene; V was cut back by 7 bases and J by 9 bases.